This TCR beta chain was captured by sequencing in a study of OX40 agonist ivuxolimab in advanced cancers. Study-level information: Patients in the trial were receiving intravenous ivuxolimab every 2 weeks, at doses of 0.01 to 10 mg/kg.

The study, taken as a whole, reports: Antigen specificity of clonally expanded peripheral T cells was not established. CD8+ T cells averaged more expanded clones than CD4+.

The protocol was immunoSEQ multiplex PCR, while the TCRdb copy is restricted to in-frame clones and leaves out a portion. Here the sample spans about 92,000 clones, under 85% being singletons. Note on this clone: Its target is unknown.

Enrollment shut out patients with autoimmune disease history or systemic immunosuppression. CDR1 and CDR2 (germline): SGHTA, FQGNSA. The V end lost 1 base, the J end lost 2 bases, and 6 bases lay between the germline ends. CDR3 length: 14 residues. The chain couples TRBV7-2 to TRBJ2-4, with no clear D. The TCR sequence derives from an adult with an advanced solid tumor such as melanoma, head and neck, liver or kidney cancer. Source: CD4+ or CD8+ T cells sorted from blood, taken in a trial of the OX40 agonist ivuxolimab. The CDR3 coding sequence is TGTGCCAGCAGCTTAGACTGGACCAAAAACATTCAGTACTTC. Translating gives CASSLDWTKNIQYF.